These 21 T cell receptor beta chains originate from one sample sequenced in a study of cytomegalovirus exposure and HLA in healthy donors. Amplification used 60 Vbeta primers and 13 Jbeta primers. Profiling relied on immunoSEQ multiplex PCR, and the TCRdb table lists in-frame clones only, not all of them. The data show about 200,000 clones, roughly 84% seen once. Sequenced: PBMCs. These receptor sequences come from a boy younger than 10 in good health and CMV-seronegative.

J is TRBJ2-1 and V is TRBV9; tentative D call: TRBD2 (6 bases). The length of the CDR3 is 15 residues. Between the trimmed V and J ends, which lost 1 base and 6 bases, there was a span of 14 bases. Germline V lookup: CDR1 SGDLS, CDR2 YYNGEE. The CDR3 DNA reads TGTGCCAGCAGCGTATGGGGGGAGTTCGGCAATGAGCAGTTCTTC. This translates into CASSVWGEFGNEQFF.

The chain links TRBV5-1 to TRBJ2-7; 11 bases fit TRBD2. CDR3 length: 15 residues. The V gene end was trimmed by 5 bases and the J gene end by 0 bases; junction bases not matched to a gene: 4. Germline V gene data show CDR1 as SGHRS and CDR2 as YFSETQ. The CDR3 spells CASRSSGGSSYEQYF. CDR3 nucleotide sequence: TGCGCCAGCAGGTCTAGCGGGGGGAGCTCCTACGAGCAGTACTTC.

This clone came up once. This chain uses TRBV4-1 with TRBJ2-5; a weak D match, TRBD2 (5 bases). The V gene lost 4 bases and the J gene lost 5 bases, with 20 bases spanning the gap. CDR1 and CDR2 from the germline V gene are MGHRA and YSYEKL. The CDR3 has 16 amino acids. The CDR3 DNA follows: TGCGCCAGCAGCCCCGGAATCGGGCTAGCTGAGGAGACCCAGTACTTC. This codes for CASSPGIGLAEETQYF.

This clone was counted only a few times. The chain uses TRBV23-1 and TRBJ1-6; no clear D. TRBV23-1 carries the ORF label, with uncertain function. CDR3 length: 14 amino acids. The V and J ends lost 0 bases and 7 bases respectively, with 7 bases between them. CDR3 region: CASSQSLRNSPLHF. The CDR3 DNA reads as TGCGCCAGCAGTCAATCGTTGAGGAATTCACCCCTCCACTTT.

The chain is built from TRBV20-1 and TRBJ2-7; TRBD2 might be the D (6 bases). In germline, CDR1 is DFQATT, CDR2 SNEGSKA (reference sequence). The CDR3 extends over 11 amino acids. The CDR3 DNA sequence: TGCACTACAGGAGGGGCCTACGAGCAGTACTTC. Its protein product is CTTGGAYEQYF.

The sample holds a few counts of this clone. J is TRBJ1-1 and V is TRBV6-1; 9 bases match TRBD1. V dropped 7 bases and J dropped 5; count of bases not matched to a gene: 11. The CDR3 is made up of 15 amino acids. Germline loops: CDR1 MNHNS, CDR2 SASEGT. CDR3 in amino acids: CASIGTGLGSTEAFF. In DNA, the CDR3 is TGTGCCAGCATAGGGACAGGGCTGGGTAGTACTGAAGCTTTCTTT.

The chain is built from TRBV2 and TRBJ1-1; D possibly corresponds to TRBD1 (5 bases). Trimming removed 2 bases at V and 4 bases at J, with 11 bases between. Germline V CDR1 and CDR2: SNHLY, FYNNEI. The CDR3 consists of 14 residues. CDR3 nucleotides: TGTGCCAGCAGTGAACGGTCAGGGATCACTGAAGCTTTCTTT. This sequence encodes CASSERSGITEAFF.

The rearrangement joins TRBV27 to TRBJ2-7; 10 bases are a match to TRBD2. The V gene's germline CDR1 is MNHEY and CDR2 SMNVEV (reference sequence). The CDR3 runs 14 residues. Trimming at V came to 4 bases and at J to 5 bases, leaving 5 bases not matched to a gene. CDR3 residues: CASSSGTSVHEQYF. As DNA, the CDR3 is TGTGCCAGCAGTTCCGGGACTAGCGTACACGAGCAGTACTTC.

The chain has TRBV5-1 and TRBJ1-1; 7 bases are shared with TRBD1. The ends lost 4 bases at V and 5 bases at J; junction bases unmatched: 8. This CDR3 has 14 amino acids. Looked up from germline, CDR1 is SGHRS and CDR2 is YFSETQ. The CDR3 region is CASSGRGRGTEAFF. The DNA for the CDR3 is TGCGCCAGCAGCGGAAGGGGGCGCGGGACTGAAGCTTTCTTT.

CDR3 coding DNA: TGCAGCGTGGGCCCGACAGGGAACTATGGCTACACCTTC. Protein product: CSVGPTGNYGYTF. The chain has TRBV29-1 and TRBJ1-2; 7 nucleotides agree with TRBD1. Germline V CDR1 and CDR2: SQVTM, ANQGSEA. V was pared by 6 bases and J by 2 bases, with 6 bases of the junction left unmatched. The CDR3 covers 13 residues.

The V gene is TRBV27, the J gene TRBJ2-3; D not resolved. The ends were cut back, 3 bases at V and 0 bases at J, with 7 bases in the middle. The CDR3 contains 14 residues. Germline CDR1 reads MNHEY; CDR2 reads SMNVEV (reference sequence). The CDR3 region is CASSFLTSTDTQYF. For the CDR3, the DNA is TGTGCCAGCAGTTTCTTGACTAGCACAGATACGCAGTATTTT.

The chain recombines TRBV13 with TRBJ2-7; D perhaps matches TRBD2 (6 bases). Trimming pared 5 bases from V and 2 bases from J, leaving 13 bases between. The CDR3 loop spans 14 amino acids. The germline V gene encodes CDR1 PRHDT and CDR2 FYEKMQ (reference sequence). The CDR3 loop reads CASSTRGEAYEQYF. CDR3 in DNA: TGTGCCAGCAGCACCCGAGGGGAGGCCTACGAGCAGTACTTC.

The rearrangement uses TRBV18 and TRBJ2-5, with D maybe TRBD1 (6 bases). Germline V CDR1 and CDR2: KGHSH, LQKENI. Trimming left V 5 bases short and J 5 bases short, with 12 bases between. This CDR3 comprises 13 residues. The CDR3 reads CASSSRQAETQYF. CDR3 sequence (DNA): TGTGCCAGCTCATCCCGACAGGCGGAGACCCAGTACTTC.

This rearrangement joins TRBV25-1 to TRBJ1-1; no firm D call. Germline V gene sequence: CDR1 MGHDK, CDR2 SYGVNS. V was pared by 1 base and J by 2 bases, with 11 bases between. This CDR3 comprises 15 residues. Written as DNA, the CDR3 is TGTGCCAGCAGTGAATCCCCCGCAGGTAACACTGAAGCTTTCTTT. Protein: CASSESPAGNTEAFF.

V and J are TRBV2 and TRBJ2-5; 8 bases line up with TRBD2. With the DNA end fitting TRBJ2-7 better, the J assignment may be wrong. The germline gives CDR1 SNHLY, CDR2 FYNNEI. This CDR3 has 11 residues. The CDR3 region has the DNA TGTGCCAGTGGTCGGGGGGGCGAGCAGTACTTC. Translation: CASGRGGEQYF.

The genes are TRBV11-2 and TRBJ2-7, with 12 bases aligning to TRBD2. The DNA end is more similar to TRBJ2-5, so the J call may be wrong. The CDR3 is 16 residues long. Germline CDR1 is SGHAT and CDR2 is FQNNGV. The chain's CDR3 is CASSLDQSSGGATQYF. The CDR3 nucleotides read TGTGCCAGCAGCTTAGATCAGTCTAGCGGGGGGGCGACCCAGTACTTC.

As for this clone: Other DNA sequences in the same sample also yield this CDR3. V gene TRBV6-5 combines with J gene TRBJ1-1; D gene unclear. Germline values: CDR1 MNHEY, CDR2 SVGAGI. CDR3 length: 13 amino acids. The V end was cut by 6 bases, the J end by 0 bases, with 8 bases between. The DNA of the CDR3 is TGTGCCAGCAGCCCTACAGTGAACACTGAAGCTTTCTTT. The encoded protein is CASSPTVNTEAFF.

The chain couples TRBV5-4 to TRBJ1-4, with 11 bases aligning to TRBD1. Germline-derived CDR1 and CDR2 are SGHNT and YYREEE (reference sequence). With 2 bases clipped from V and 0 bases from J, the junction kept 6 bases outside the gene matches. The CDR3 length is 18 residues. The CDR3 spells CASSFRDRGRATNEKLFF. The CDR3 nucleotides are TGTGCCAGCAGCTTCCGGGACAGGGGGAGAGCAACTAATGAAAAACTGTTTTTT.

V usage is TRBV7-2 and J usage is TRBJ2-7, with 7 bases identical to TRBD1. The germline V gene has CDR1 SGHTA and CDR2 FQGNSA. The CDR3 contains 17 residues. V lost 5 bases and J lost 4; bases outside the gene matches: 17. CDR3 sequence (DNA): TGTGCCAGCAGCCACCCTGACAGGGCCGAACCCTGTTACGAGCAGTACTTC. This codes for CASSHPDRAEPCYEQYF.

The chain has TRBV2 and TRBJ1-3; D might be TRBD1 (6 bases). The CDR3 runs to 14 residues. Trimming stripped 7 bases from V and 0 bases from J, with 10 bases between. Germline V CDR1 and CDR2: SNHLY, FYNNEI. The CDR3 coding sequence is TGTGCCAGCAACTTGGACAGCTCTGGAAACACCATATATTTT. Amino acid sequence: CASNLDSSGNTIYF.

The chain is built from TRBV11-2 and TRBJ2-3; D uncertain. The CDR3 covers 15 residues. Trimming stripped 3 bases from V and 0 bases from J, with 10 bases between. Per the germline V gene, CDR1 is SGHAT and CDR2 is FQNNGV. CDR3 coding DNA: TGTGCCAGCAGCTTTTTTACGGTGAGCACAGATACGCAGTATTTT. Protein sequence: CASSFFTVSTDTQYF. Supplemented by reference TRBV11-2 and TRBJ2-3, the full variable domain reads EAGVAQSPRYKIIEKRQSVAFWCNPISGHATLYWYQQILGQGPKLLIQFQNNGVVDDSQLPKDRFSAERLKGVDSTLKIQPAKLEDSAVYLCASSFFTVSTDTQYFGPGTRLTVL.